This T cell receptor (beta chain) was captured by sequencing in a study of T cells in localized non-small cell lung cancer. Study conclusions and caveats: Uninvolved adjacent lung showed higher T cell clonality than tumor.

Produced via immunoSEQ multiplex PCR; TCRdb's table is partial and in-frame only. The sample holds 55,000 to 75,000 clones, roughly nine tenths seen once. About this clone itself: Its target is not known.

This clonotype originated in a man aged 40 to 70 with stage I lung adenocarcinoma. Specimen: peripheral blood, collected before any cancer treatment.

In nucleotides, the CDR3 is TGTGCCAGCAGACGACAGGGGGAGTATGAGCAGTTCTTC. Protein product: CASRRQGEYEQFF. The chain joins TRBV2 to TRBJ2-1; 9 positions agree with TRBD1. The J segment lost 8 bases and the V segment lost 6 bases, leaving 5 bases of the junction unmatched. The CDR3 has 13 amino acids. Germline V gene data show CDR1 as SNHLY and CDR2 as FYNNEI. Full variable domain (remainder filled in from reference TRBV2 and TRBJ2-1): EPEVTQTPSHQVTQMGQEVILRCVPISNHLYFYWYRQILGQKVEFLVSFYNNEISEKSEIFDDQFSVERPDGSNFTLKIRSTKLEDSAMYFCASRRQGEYEQFFGPGTRLTVL.